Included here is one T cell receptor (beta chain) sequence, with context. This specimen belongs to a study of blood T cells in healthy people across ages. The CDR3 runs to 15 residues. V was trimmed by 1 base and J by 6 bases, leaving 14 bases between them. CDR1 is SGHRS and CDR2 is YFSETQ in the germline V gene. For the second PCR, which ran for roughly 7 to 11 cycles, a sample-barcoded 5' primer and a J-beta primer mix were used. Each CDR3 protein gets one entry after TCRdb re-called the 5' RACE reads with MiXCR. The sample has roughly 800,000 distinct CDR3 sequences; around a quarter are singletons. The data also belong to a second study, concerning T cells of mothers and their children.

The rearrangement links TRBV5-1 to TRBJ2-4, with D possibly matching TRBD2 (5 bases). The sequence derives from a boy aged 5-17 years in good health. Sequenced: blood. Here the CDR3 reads CASSLFPEAGNIQYF. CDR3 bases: TGCGCCAGCAGCTTGTTCCCGGAGGCAGGAAACATTCAGTACTTC. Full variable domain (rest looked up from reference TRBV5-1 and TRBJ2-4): KAGVTQTPRYLIKTRGQQVTLSCSPISGHRSVSWYQQTPGQGLQFLFEYFSETQRNKGNFPGRFSGRQFSNSRSEMNVSTLELGDSALYLCASSLFPEAGNIQYFGAGTRLSVL.